This T cell receptor (beta chain) derives from a study of blood T cell repertoires in COVID-19. Study-level information: PBMCs, B-cell-depleted T cells, or T cells provided the cDNA or gDNA that made up the material.

Authors' data handling: By means of reference gene primer amplification, nucleated cell counts were estimated. TCRdb's table, derived via immunoSEQ multiplex PCR, lists solely in-frame clones and lacks some. The DNA was the basis for D and trimming; V, J and clone size are from that table. The sample includes some 140,000 clones, roughly 78% of them seen just once. The CDR3 contains 12 residues. Deletions cut 3 bases from V and 2 bases from J, with 6 bases between. Germline V gives CDR1 DFQATT, CDR2 SNEGSKA (reference sequence). The receptor comes from a man aged 60 to 69 with acute or convalescent COVID-19. This chain connects TRBV20-1 to TRBJ2-3, with D unresolved. Sequencing used peripheral blood. The CDR3 coding sequence is TGCAGTGCTAGTAGAGACACAGATACGCAGTATTTT. It yields the protein CSASRDTDTQYF.